Listed here are 23 T cell receptor beta chains from one sample, sequenced in a study of blood T cell repertoires in COVID-19 (TCRdb year 2020). The library came from the immunoSEQ multiplex PCR assay. TCRdb took over this immuneACCESS table, retaining in-frame rearrangements with V and J assigned. Such tables are incomplete; in checked studies, under half of the missing clones stem from an unresolved V gene, and the remainder is unexplained. Recorded for this sample are roughly 250,000 clones; about four fifths of them occurred a single time. 4% of the sample lies in the top ten. Sequencing input: peripheral blood. All receptors come from a man between 45 and 60 years old with acute or convalescent COVID-19.

This chain links TRBV9 with TRBJ2-7; TRBD2 aligns across 10 bases. Germline V gene data show CDR1 as SGDLS and CDR2 as YYNGEE. V was pared by 3 bases and J by 2 bases, with 5 bases of the junction left unmatched. There are 15 residues in the CDR3. The CDR3 DNA follows: TGTGCCAGCAGCGGGGGGACTAGCGTTGCCTACGAGCAGTACTTC. Translated: CASSGGTSVAYEQYF.

The J gene is TRBJ1-3, the V gene TRBV21-1. TRBV21-1 is assigned pseudogene status. The CDR3 extends over 15 amino acids. The CDR3 loop is CASSGAAESGNTIYF. The CDR3 region has the DNA TGTGCCAGCAGTGGAGCGGCCGAGTCTGGAAACACCATATATTTT.

The V gene is TRBV10-3, the J gene TRBJ2-5, with D possibly being TRBD1 (5 bases). V was shortened by 6 bases and J by 0 bases, with 14 bases between the two germline ends. CDR3 length: 15 residues. Germline-derived CDR1 and CDR2 are ENHRY and SYGVKD. The CDR3 sequence: CAISPGRPYQETQYF. The CDR3 DNA reads as TGTGCCATCAGCCCAGGGCGGCCTTACCAAGAGACCCAGTACTTC.

This clone was seen only once. V and J are TRBV6-1 and TRBJ1-1; D remains unclear. The CDR3 runs 11 residues. CDR1 MNHNS and CDR2 SASEGT come from the germline V gene. The V end was cut by 5 bases, the J end by 8 bases, with 9 bases between. The DNA of the CDR3 is TGTGCCAGCAGTTTTACACAGGAAGCTTTCTTT. Residues: CASSFTQEAFF.

The chain combines TRBV21-1 with TRBJ2-2; TRBD1, as called in the table, went unchecked against the DNA. TRBV21-1 is flagged as a pseudogene. This CDR3 comprises 14 residues. CDR3 loop: CASSLRTYTGELFF. The CDR3 nucleotides are TGTGCCAGCAGCCTAAGGACATACACCGGGGAGCTGTTTTTT.

V and J are TRBV19 and TRBJ2-3, with a possible D match to TRBD2 (5 bases). The CDR3 is made up of 15 amino acids. The germline gives CDR1 LNHDA, CDR2 SQIVND (reference sequence). Trimming stripped 1 base from V and 6 bases from J, with 14 bases between. The CDR3 nucleotides are TGTGCCAGTAGTATAGCCCGGACGGGGTGGGATACGCAGTATTTT. Residues: CASSIARTGWDTQYF. The entire variable domain, with the rest obtained from reference TRBV19 and TRBJ2-3, is as follows: DGGITQSPKYLFRKEGQNVTLSCEQNLNHDAMYWYRQDPGQGLRLIYYSQIVNDFQKGDIAEGYSVSREKKESFPLTVTSAQKNPTAFYLCASSIARTGWDTQYFGPGTRLTVL.

The rearrangement links TRBV9 to TRBJ1-1; D is uncertain. Germline CDR1 SGDLS, CDR2 YYNGEE. The CDR3 is made up of 13 amino acids. Trimming removed 0 bases at V and 1 base at J, with 4 bases between. CDR3 bases: TGTGCCAGCAGCGTAGGGCCGAACACTGAAGCTTTCTTT. It yields the protein CASSVGPNTEAFF. Full variable domain (rest looked up from reference TRBV9 and TRBJ1-1): DSGVTQTPKHLITATGQRVTLRCSPRSGDLSVYWYQQSLDQGLQFLIQYYNGEERAKGNILERFSAQQFPDLHSELNLSSLELGDSALYFCASSVGPNTEAFFGQGTRLTVV.

The V gene is TRBV7-9, the J gene TRBJ1-4; 9 nucleotides align to TRBD1. Germline loops: CDR1 SEHNR, CDR2 FQNEAQ (reference sequence). The CDR3 contains 16 residues. V shed 0 bases, J shed 6 bases, and the junction held 5 bases outside the gene matches. CDR3 amino acids: CASSLAPGQGYEKLFF. CDR3 DNA: TGTGCCAGCAGCTTAGCTCCGGGACAGGGCTATGAAAAACTGTTTTTT. Drawing the rest from reference TRBV7-9 and TRBJ1-4, the complete variable domain is DTGVSQNPRHKITKRGQNVTFRCDPISEHNRLYWYRQTLGQGPEFLTYFQNEAQLEKSRLLSDRFSAERPKGSFSTLEIQRTEQGDSAMYLCASSLAPGQGYEKLFFGSGTQLSVL.

The chain employs TRBV2 and TRBJ2-7; D is perhaps TRBD2 (5 bases). With 4 bases removed from V and 7 bases from J, the gap between germline ends came to 17 bases. The CDR3 sequence is 14 residues long. Germline values: CDR1 SNHLY, CDR2 FYNNEI. The CDR3 is CASSGYSWSGEQYF. DNA for the CDR3: TGTGCCAGCAGTGGGTACTCCTGGTCGGGGGAGCAGTACTTC.

This chain connects TRBV4-2 to TRBJ2-3; 8 bases are shared with TRBD2. There are 16 residues in the CDR3. J lost 2 bases, V lost 0 bases, and 4 bases had no gene match. Per germline, CDR1 LGHNA and CDR2 YNFKEQ. CDR3 bases: TGTGCCAGCAGCCAAGATTTGCGGGAGGACACAGATACGCAGTATTTT. Protein sequence: CASSQDLREDTDTQYF.

The chain couples TRBV12-1 to TRBJ2-1; the table's D call, TRBD2, has no DNA check behind it. TRBV12-1 is a pseudogene segment. The CDR3 extends over 17 amino acids. The CDR3 bases are TGTGCCAGCAGTAGGACTAGCGGGAACCCCTCCTACAATGAGCAGTTCTTC. Residues: CASSRTSGNPSYNEQFF.

This chain connects TRBV27 to TRBJ2-2; D may be TRBD1 (6 bases). CDR3 length: 11 amino acids. Germline CDR1 MNHEY, CDR2 SMNVEV (reference sequence). V gave up 7 bases and J gave up 8 bases, with 8 bases separating them. The CDR3 loop is CASIQGGELFF. CDR3 DNA sequence: TGTGCCAGCATCCAGGGGGGGGAGCTGTTTTTT.

The V call is TRBV21-1, the J call TRBJ2-1; the D call TRBD2 from the table was never checked on the DNA. TRBV21-1 is an annotated pseudogene. The CDR3 length is 17 residues. Here the CDR3 DNA reads TGTGCCAGCAGCAAAGGTGTCGAGGGAGGGCTCCACAATGAGCAGTTCTTC. The encoded protein is CASSKGVEGGLHNEQFF.

The V call is TRBV9, the J call TRBJ2-3; D gene unclear. Germline assignment: CDR1 SGDLS and CDR2 YYNGEE. CDR3 length equals 14 residues. V lost 4 bases and J lost 1, with 10 bases in between. CDR3 in DNA: TGTGCCAGCAGCTATGTTTCCCGCACAGATACGCAGTATTTT. Its protein is CASSYVSRTDTQYF.

V usage is TRBV7-9 and J usage is TRBJ2-5; TRBD1 is a possible D gene (5 bases). Germline CDR1 SEHNR, CDR2 FQNEAQ (reference sequence). CDR3 length: 15 residues. V dropped 2 bases and J dropped 2 bases, with 12 bases sitting between them. The CDR3 spells CASSLMGLKQETQYF. CDR3 bases: TGTGCCAGCAGCTTAATGGGGCTCAAACAAGAGACCCAGTACTTC.

This chain connects TRBV28 to TRBJ1-5, with D perhaps matching TRBD1 (6 bases). Trimming cost V 6 bases and J 2 bases, with 20 bases left between them. This CDR3 is 17 amino acids long. The V gene's germline CDR1 is MDHEN and CDR2 SYDVKM. CDR3 amino acids: CASSLGGAGERNQPQHF. The CDR3, as DNA: TGTGCCAGCAGCCTTGGTGGAGCAGGGGAACGCAATCAGCCCCAGCATTTT.

V usage is TRBV11-2 and J usage is TRBJ2-2; 7 positions agree with TRBD1. CDR3 size: 15 residues. Germline lookup yields CDR1 SGHAT and CDR2 FQNNGV. V lost 5 bases to trimming and J lost 0 bases; unmatched junction nucleotides: 3. CDR3 nucleotide sequence: TGTGCCAGCAGCCCGACAGGGACGAACACCGGGGAGCTGTTTTTT. Protein sequence: CASSPTGTNTGELFF. Full variable domain (remainder filled in from reference TRBV11-2 and TRBJ2-2): EAGVAQSPRYKIIEKRQSVAFWCNPISGHATLYWYQQILGQGPKLLIQFQNNGVVDDSQLPKDRFSAERLKGVDSTLKIQPAKLEDSAVYLCASSPTGTNTGELFFGEGSRLTVL.

The rearrangement uses TRBV10-2 and TRBJ1-5, with 7 bases lining up with TRBD1. CDR1 and CDR2 from the germline V gene are WSHSY and SAAADI. V was clipped by 8 bases and J by 4 bases; unmatched bases: 5. The CDR3 runs to 13 residues. The CDR3 is CASSGTANQPQHF. CDR3 bases: TGCGCCAGCTCCGGGACAGCGAATCAGCCCCAGCATTTT.

The chain links TRBV19 to TRBJ1-6; possibly TRBD1 for D (6 bases). CDR1 and CDR2 (germline): LNHDA, SQIVND (reference sequence). The CDR3 consists of 15 residues. V gave up 5 bases and J gave up 3 bases, with 11 bases separating them. CDR3 loop: CASSLGTFYNSPLHF. The DNA of the CDR3 is TGTGCCAGTAGTCTCGGGACATTCTATAATTCACCCCTCCACTTT.

The chain joins TRBV4-1 to TRBJ2-5, with D perhaps TRBD2 (5 bases). The germline V gene encodes CDR1 MGHRA and CDR2 YSYEKL. V lost 4 bases, J lost 0 bases, and 18 bases lay in between. The CDR3 runs 17 residues. The DNA for the CDR3 is TGCGCCAGCAGCCGACACCCTCGGACTGAGTACCAAGAGACCCAGTACTTC. Encoded protein: CASSRHPRTEYQETQYF.

This rearrangement joins TRBV7-2 to TRBJ1-2, with D possibly being TRBD1 (5 bases). Germline values: CDR1 SGHTA, CDR2 FQGNSA. This CDR3 has 12 residues. V dropped 5 bases and J dropped 4 bases, with 8 bases sitting between them. The CDR3: CASSSGAYGYTF. The CDR3 nucleotides read TGTGCCAGCAGCAGCGGGGCCTATGGCTACACCTTC.

The chain carries TRBV30 and TRBJ1-1, with 7 positions matching TRBD1. The CDR3 is made up of 13 amino acids. With V trimmed by 5 bases and J by 0 bases, 3 bases remained unmatched. Germline CDR1 is GTSNPN and CDR2 is SVGIG (reference sequence). CDR3 loop: CAWEQGMNTEAFF. CDR3 sequence (DNA): TGTGCCTGGGAACAGGGGATGAACACTGAAGCTTTCTTT.

The gene calls are TRBV28 and TRBJ2-1; 13 bases agree with TRBD2. This CDR3 has 19 residues. The ends lost 3 bases at V and 2 bases at J; junction bases unmatched: 10. CDR1 is MDHEN, CDR2 SYDVKM, per germline. CDR3 in DNA: TGTGCCAGCAGTTTCCGGATCATGGGACTAGCGGGGACCTACAATGAGCAGTTCTTC. It specifies CASSFRIMGLAGTYNEQFF.